The clone carrying this T cell receptor (beta chain) was seen only a few times. The sample belongs to a study of blood T cell repertoires in COVID-19. The germline CDR1 and CDR2 sequences are MNHNY and SVGAGI (reference sequence). V was clipped by 3 bases and J by 7 bases, with 16 bases between them. The CDR3 sequence is 15 residues long. Here immunoSEQ multiplex PCR was the method, and the copy in TCRdb shows in-frame clones only, minus some. The data hold about 240,000 clones, with roughly 80% observed a single time. The chain recombines TRBV6-6 with TRBJ2-1, with no clear D. The sequencing sample was made of peripheral blood. The clonotype originates from a woman older than 75 with acute or convalescent COVID-19. CDR3: CASSYETAPRNEQFF. The CDR3 DNA is TGTGCCAGCAGTTATGAAACCGCACCGAGGAATGAGCAGTTCTTC.